A selection of T cell receptor beta chains follows, all from one sample in a study of lymphopenia after photon versus proton radiotherapy. TCRdb's copy holds only in-frame clones and misses some; the assay was immunoSEQ multiplex PCR. The table records under 20,000 clones, about 90% of them present only once. This material consisted of peripheral blood, taken from a patient treated with photon-based radiotherapy. These receptor sequences come from a man aged 55 to 70 with pancreatic cancer. Both conserved end residues are part of each CDR3. Each record gives: J gene, clone size, D gene, V gene, CDR3 DNA, CDR3 protein. The D gene is left open where the match is weak. For some rows the clone size is stated as once, few or many, or as a class when expanded; others skip it.

>TRBJ2-3|NA|TRBD2|TRBV6-5
TGTGCCAGCAGCACAAGCGGGGGGCGCACAGATACGCAGTATTTT
CASSTSGGRTDTQYF
>TRBJ2-1|NA|NA|TRBV18
TGTGCCAGCTCACCACCGAACCAGGGACGCTACAATGAGCAGTTCTTC
CASSPPNQGRYNEQFF
>TRBJ2-3|NA|NA|TRBV5-1
TGCGCCAGCAGCCTGATAGCGATGAGCACAGATACGCAGTATTTT
CASSLIAMSTDTQYF
>TRBJ1-2|NA|NA|TRBV13
TGTGCCAGCAGCCGCTCGTATGGCTACACCTTC
CASSRSYGYTF
>TRBJ2-2|NA|NA|TRBV19
TGTGCCAGTAGTATTATGAGGGCCGGCCGATTTCCCGGGGAGCTGTTTTTT
CASSIMRAGRFPGELFF
>TRBJ1-2|NA|NA|TRBV29-1
TGCAGCGTCTCAAGGACGGATAACTATGGCTACACCTTC
CSVSRTDNYGYTF
>TRBJ1-1|NA|NA|TRBV5-1
TGCGCCAGCAACTCGCGAGCCGGGACGGGGAACACTGAAGCTTTCTTT
CASNSRAGTGNTEAFF
>TRBJ1-5|few|TRBD1|TRBV9
TGTGCCAGCAGCGTAGGACAGGGGGCGAGCAATCAGCCCCAGCATTTT
CASSVGQGASNQPQHF
>TRBJ1-5|NA|TRBD1|TRBV19
TGTGCCAGTAGTATAAGTAGGCAGGGGGCTATCGAAAATCAGCCCCAGCATTTT
CASSISRQGAIENQPQHF
>TRBJ2-7|NA|TRBD2|TRBV19
TGTGCCAGTAGTTCTAAACGGGAGGCTTACGAGCAGTACTTC
CASSSKREAYEQYF
>TRBJ2-1|NA|NA|TRBV5-4
TGTGCCAGCTCCTTCTACAATGAGCAGTTCTTC
CASSFYNEQFF
>TRBJ2-5|NA|NA|TRBV7-3
TGTGCCAGCAGCGTCAGATCCCAAGAGACCCAGTACTTC
CASSVRSQETQYF
>TRBJ2-1|NA|NA|TRBV27
TGTGCCAGCAGTTCTCGACTAGGGACGGGGACTGAGCAGTTCTTC
CASSSRLGTGTEQFF
>TRBJ2-5|NA|NA|TRBV7-9
TGTGCCAGCAGTCGGAAAACTCAGGGTCGAGAGACCCAGTACTTC
CASSRKTQGRETQYF
>TRBJ2-7|NA|TRBD1|TRBV7-2
TGTGCCAGCAGCTCCCGCCGGGACAGCTACGAGCAGTACTTC
CASSSRRDSYEQYF
>TRBJ2-7|once|TRBD1|TRBV6-1
TGTGCCAGCAGTGCCGGGACAGGGATCTACGAGCAGTACTTC
CASSAGTGIYEQYF
>TRBJ2-3|NA|TRBD2|TRBV7-2
TGTGCCAGCAGCTCGGGACTAGCGGGGCCCACAGATACGCAGTATTTT
CASSSGLAGPTDTQYF
>TRBJ1-2|NA|TRBD1|TRBV13
TGTGCCAGCAGCCTCGGGACAGGGGGTGACTATGGCTACACCTTC
CASSLGTGGDYGYTF
>TRBJ2-7|NA|NA|TRBV4-2
TGTGCCAGCAGCCAAGGGGCCCTTGCCGAGCAGTACTTC
CASSQGALAEQYF
>TRBJ2-4|NA|NA|TRBV2
TGTGCCAGCAGTGTTGGGTCCACCGGGGACATTCAGTACTTC
CASSVGSTGDIQYF
>TRBJ1-1|NA|TRBD1|TRBV9
TGTGCCAGCACTCAGACAGGGGGCAACACTGAAGCTTTCTTT
CASTQTGGNTEAFF
>TRBJ2-3|NA|NA|TRBV11-3
TGTGCCAGCACCCCGAAAGGGGAGCCAGATACGCAGTATTTT
CASTPKGEPDTQYF
>TRBJ1-2|NA|NA|TRBV19
TGTGCCAGTAGGGGGACAAGTCTGTTCTCTGGCTACACCTTC
CASRGTSLFSGYTF
>TRBJ2-5|NA|TRBD1|TRBV6-1
TGTGCCAGCAACTTCGGGACAGGGCAAGAGACCCAGTACTTC
CASNFGTGQETQYF
>TRBJ2-5|NA|NA|TRBV5-1
TGCGCCAGCAGTGCTGGGTTGGGAGAGACCCAGTACTTC
CASSAGLGETQYF
>TRBJ2-3|NA|NA|TRBV4-2
TGTGCCAGCAGCCAAGATATAGGGAGCGGTACCGGCACAGATACGCAGTATTTT
CASSQDIGSGTGTDTQYF
>TRBJ1-2|NA|NA|TRBV6-5
TGTGCCAGCACCGAGGGGGGTAACTATGGCTACACCTTC
CASTEGGNYGYTF
>TRBJ1-2|NA|NA|TRBV11-2
TGTGCCAGCAGCTTAGGCTCCTATGGCTACACCTTC
CASSLGSYGYTF
>TRBJ2-6|NA|NA|TRBV5-6
TGTGCCAGCAGCTCAAGAATCTCTGGGGCCAACGTCCTGACTTTC
CASSSRISGANVLTF
>TRBJ2-3|NA|TRBD2|TRBV9
TGTGCCAGCAGCGTTCGGGGGGGCCAGTCAGATACGCAGTATTTT
CASSVRGGQSDTQYF
>TRBJ1-4|NA|NA|TRBV5-5
TGTGCCAGCAGCCGCGGGCGGGAGAATGAAAAACTGTTTTTT
CASSRGRENEKLFF
>TRBJ1-6|NA|NA|TRBV5-4
TGTGCCGTGGTTAATTCGGGGCCCATTAATTCACCCCTCCACTTT
CAVVNSGPINSPLHF
>TRBJ1-2|NA|NA|TRBV19
TGTGCCAGTACCCGACGGGGGTATGGCTACACCTTC
CASTRRGYGYTF
>TRBJ1-3|NA|TRBD1|TRBV6-6
TGTGCCAGCAGTGGGTTTGGACAGGGAGGAAACACCATATATTTT
CASSGFGQGGNTIYF
>TRBJ2-2|NA|NA|TRBV30
TGTGCCTGGAAACTATTCTACGGGGAGCTGTTTTTT
CAWKLFYGELFF
>TRBJ2-7|NA|NA|TRBV6-1
TGTGCCAGCAGTGACAGGGTAGGGACCTACGAGCAGTACTTC
CASSDRVGTYEQYF
>TRBJ2-7|NA|NA|TRBV18
TGTGCCAGCTCTCCGGTAGGGTGGAGCTCCTACGAGCAGTACTTC
CASSPVGWSSYEQYF
>TRBJ1-5|NA|TRBD1|TRBV19
TGTGCCACGACAGGGTTTAATCAGCCCCAGCATTTT
CATTGFNQPQHF
>TRBJ2-2|NA|TRBD1|TRBV12-5
TGTGCTAGTGGTTTGGGGCCGGGACAGGGGGTGACCGGGGAGCTGTTTTTT
CASGLGPGQGVTGELFF
>TRBJ2-1|NA|NA|TRBV6-5
TGTGCCAGCAGTTCTACTGGACAGATTTACAATGAGCAGTTCTTC
CASSSTGQIYNEQFF
>TRBJ2-3|NA|NA|TRBV19
TGTGCCAGTAAGGGGTATACGACTAGCACAGATACGCAGTATTTT
CASKGYTTSTDTQYF
>TRBJ2-3|NA|TRBD1|TRBV4-3
TGCGCCAGCAGCCAACATCGTCCCGGGACAGGGGGCGACGTGCAGTATTTT
CASSQHRPGTGGDVQYF